Listed below are T cell receptor beta chains from one sample, sequenced in a study of shared clonotypes between healthy human individuals. Some clones are missing from TCRdb's copy, which holds only in-frame ones; the method was immunoSEQ multiplex PCR. The sample holds around 83,000 clones, 50% to 70% seen once. Source material: memory CD8+ T cells sorted from blood. Receptor source: a man younger than 40 in good health. Each CDR3 is given with its conserved first and last residue. The D gene is left open where the match is weak. Size tells how often a clone was seen (once, few, many) or the class of an expanded clone, and some rows leave it out.

CDR3aa,CDR3nt,v_gene,j_gene,abundance,d_gene
CASSETGGMKSYEQYF,TGCGCCAGCAGTGAGACAGGCGGGATGAAGTCCTACGAGCAGTACTTC,TRBV6-1,TRBJ2-7,NA,NA
CASSRSYEQYF,TGTGCCAGCAGCCGATCCTACGAGCAGTACTTC,TRBV28,TRBJ2-7,once,NA
CASSLVKGGDQPQHF,TGTGCCAGCAGTTTGGTGAAGGGGGGGGATCAGCCCCAGCATTTT,TRBV28,TRBJ1-5,NA,NA
CASAGPTYEQYF,TGTGCCAGCGCGGGACCGACCTACGAGCAGTACTTC,TRBV6-5,TRBJ2-7,NA,NA
CASSPLAGGPDTQYF,TGTGCCAGCAGCCCCCTAGCGGGAGGACCGGATACGCAGTATTTT,TRBV13,TRBJ2-3,NA,TRBD2
CASSGGDWNTDTQYF,TGTGCCAGCAGCGGAGGGGATTGGAACACAGATACGCAGTATTTT,TRBV14,TRBJ2-3,NA,NA
CASRDSRDRGETQYF,TGTGCCAGCAGAGATAGCCGGGACAGGGGAGAGACCCAGTACTTC,TRBV6-1,TRBJ2-5,NA,TRBD1
CASSQVWQGATDTQYF,TGCGCCAGCAGCCAAGTGTGGCAGGGGGCAACAGATACGCAGTATTTT,TRBV4-3,TRBJ2-3,NA,TRBD1
CASSPIVLAGAYNEQFF,TGCGCCAGCAGCCCAATAGTGCTAGCGGGAGCATACAATGAGCAGTTCTTC,TRBV5-1,TRBJ2-1,NA,TRBD2
CASSPRGGRDNEQFF,TGTGCCAGCTCACCACGAGGGGGCCGGGACAATGAGCAGTTCTTC,TRBV18,TRBJ2-1,NA,TRBD1
CASSTNNEQFF,TGTGCCAGCAGCACTAACAATGAGCAGTTCTTC,TRBV25-1,TRBJ2-1,few,NA
CASSSRQGNYEQYF,TGCGCCAGCAGCTCCCGACAGGGGAACTACGAGCAGTACTTC,TRBV5-1,TRBJ2-7,NA,TRBD1
CASSLGFQGEQYF,TGTGCCAGCAGCTTAGGCTTCCAGGGGGAGCAGTACTTC,TRBV11-1,TRBJ2-7,NA,NA
CASGSPGHTF,TGTGCTAGTGGTTCCCCGGGTCACACCTTC,TRBV12-5,TRBJ1-2,NA,NA
CASSLSALAGWSYNEQFF,TGTGCCAGCAGCTTATCCGCTCTGGCGGGATGGTCGTACAATGAGCAGTTCTTC,TRBV5-4,TRBJ2-1,few,NA
CASTGGAGANVLTF,TGTGCCAGCACTGGGGGGGCTGGGGCCAACGTCCTGACTTTC,TRBV11-2,TRBJ2-6,NA,TRBD2
CASSLGPGQGGFASYEQYF,TGTGCCAGCAGCTTAGGGCCGGGACAGGGGGGTTTTGCGTCCTACGAGCAGTACTTC,TRBV7-6,TRBJ2-7,NA,TRBD1
CASSLGAHPYNEQFF,TGTGCCAGTTCCCTTGGGGCGCACCCTTACAATGAGCAGTTCTTC,TRBV19,TRBJ2-1,NA,NA
CASNSGSNYEQYF,TGTGCCAGCAATTCCGGCTCCAACTACGAGCAGTACTTC,TRBV27,TRBJ2-7,NA,NA
CASSSPGTRMLGSDTQYF,TGTGCCAGCAGTTCACCCGGGACTAGAATGTTAGGGTCAGATACGCAGTATTTT,TRBV28,TRBJ2-3,NA,TRBD2
CASSYPFWGPDGYTF,TGTGCCAGCAGTTACCCGTTCTGGGGGCCCGATGGCTACACCTTC,TRBV6-6,TRBJ1-2,NA,NA
CASSYEGLAGTGELFF,TGTGCCAGCAGTTACGAGGGACTAGCGGGAACCGGGGAGCTGTTTTTT,TRBV6-5,TRBJ2-2,many,TRBD2
CASSYGAGEPGELFF,TGTGCCAGCAGTTACGGTGCGGGAGAGCCCGGGGAGCTGTTTTTT,TRBV6-5,TRBJ2-2,NA,TRBD2
CASSEDGGNTIYF,TGTGCCAGCAGTGAAGACGGAGGAAACACCATATATTTT,TRBV25-1,TRBJ1-3,NA,NA
CASSPPRAHGYEQYF,TGCGCCAGCAGCCCACCTAGGGCCCATGGATACGAGCAGTACTTC,TRBV5-1,TRBJ2-7,once,NA
CSVPADSDYGYTF,TGCAGCGTTCCTGCCGACAGCGACTATGGCTACACCTTC,TRBV29-1,TRBJ1-2,NA,NA
CASSHQDRGTYEQYF,TGCGCCAGCAGCCATCAGGACAGGGGAACCTACGAGCAGTACTTC,TRBV4-1,TRBJ2-7,few,TRBD1
CASSLDQGLDTEAFF,TGTGCCAGCAGCTTAGACCAGGGGTTGGACACTGAAGCTTTCTTT,TRBV7-2,TRBJ1-1,many,NA
CASSYTGTGHTGELFF,TGTGCCAGCAGCTATACCGGGACGGGGCACACCGGGGAGCTGTTTTTT,TRBV5-4,TRBJ2-2,NA,NA
CASSYSGSGNEQFF,TGTGCCAGCAGTTACTCGGGGTCCGGCAATGAGCAGTTCTTC,TRBV6-5,TRBJ2-1,NA,NA
CSVELAYEQFF,TGCAGCGTTGAATTGGCCTATGAGCAGTTCTTC,TRBV29-1,TRBJ2-1,NA,NA
CASSPRLEGNEQFF,TGTGCCAGCAGTCCCCGACTAGAGGGGAATGAGCAGTTCTTC,TRBV6-6,TRBJ2-1,NA,NA
CASSLVNYEQYF,TGTGCCAGCAGTTTGGTCAACTACGAGCAGTACTTC,TRBV28,TRBJ2-7,few,NA
CATRGTSYEQYF,TGTGCCACCCGCGGGACGTCCTACGAGCAGTACTTC,TRBV6-5,TRBJ2-7,NA,NA
CASSLTSGGYNEQFF,TGCGCCAGCAGCTTGACTAGCGGGGGGTACAATGAGCAGTTCTTC,TRBV5-1,TRBJ2-1,NA,TRBD2
CASSGPLDEGLASYEQYF,TGTGCCAGCAGTGGTCCACTAGACGAGGGACTAGCTTCCTACGAGCAGTACTTC,TRBV25-1,TRBJ2-7,NA,TRBD2
CASSKENYEQFF,TGTGCCAGTAGTAAAGAGAACTATGAGCAGTTCTTC,TRBV19,TRBJ2-1,NA,NA
CASSMGADINTDTQYF,TGTGCCAGTAGTATGGGAGCGGACATAAACACAGATACGCAGTATTTT,TRBV19,TRBJ2-3,NA,NA
CAISESVMAATSYNEQFF,TGTGCCATCAGTGAGTCGGTAATGGCCGCGACCTCCTACAATGAGCAGTTCTTC,TRBV10-3,TRBJ2-1,NA,NA
CASSQLAGGNTGELFF,TGCGCCAGCAGTCAACTAGCGGGAGGGAATACCGGGGAGCTGTTTTTT,TRBV5-1,TRBJ2-2,NA,TRBD2
CASASGSGYGYTF,TGTGCCAGCGCCTCAGGGAGTGGTTATGGCTACACCTTC,TRBV27,TRBJ1-2,NA,NA
CASSSTNGDRAYEQYF,TGTGCCAGCAGTTCGACTAATGGGGACAGAGCCTACGAGCAGTACTTC,TRBV28,TRBJ2-7,medium-sized,TRBD1
CASSKAPGGPPNEQYF,TGTGCCAGCAGCAAAGCCCCGGGCGGTCCTCCCAACGAGCAGTACTTC,TRBV21-1,TRBJ2-7,NA,NA